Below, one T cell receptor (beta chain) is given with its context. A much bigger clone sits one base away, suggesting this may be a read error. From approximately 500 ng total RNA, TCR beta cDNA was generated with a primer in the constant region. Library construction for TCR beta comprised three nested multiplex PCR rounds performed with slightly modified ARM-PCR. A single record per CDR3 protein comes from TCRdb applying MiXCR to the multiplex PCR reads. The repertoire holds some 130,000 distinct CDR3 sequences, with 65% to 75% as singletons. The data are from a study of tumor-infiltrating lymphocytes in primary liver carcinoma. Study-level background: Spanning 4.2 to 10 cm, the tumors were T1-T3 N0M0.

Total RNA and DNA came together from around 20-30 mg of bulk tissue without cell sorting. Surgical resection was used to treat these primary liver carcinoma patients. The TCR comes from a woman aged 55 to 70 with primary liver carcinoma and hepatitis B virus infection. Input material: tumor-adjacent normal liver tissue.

DNA for the CDR3: TGTGCCAGCAGTTCACTAGCGGGAGACAATGAGCAGTTCTTC. Translation: CASSSLAGDNEQFF. The rearrangement uses TRBV6-6 and TRBJ2-1, with 11 bases fitting TRBD2. With 4 bases clipped from V and 5 bases from J, the junction kept 1 base outside the gene matches. Germline V CDR1 and CDR2: MNHNY, SVGAGI (reference sequence). The CDR3 covers 14 residues.